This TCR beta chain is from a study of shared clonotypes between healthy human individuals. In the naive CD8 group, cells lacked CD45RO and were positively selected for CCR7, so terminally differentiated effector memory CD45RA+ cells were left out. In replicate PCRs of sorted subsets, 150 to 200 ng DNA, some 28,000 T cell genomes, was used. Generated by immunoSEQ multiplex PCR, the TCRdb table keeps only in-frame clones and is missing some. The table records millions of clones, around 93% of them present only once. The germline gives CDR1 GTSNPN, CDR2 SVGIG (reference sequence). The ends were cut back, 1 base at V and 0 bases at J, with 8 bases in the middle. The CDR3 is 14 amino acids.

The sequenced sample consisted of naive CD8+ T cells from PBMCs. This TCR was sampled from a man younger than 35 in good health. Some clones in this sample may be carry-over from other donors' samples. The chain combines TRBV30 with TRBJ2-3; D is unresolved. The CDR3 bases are TGTGCCTGGAGTGCGTATGGCAGCACAGATACGCAGTATTTT. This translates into CAWSAYGSTDTQYF. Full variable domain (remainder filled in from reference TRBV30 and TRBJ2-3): SQTIHQWPATLVQPVGSPLSLECTVEGTSNPNLYWYRQAAGRGLQLLFYSVGIGQISSEVPQNLSASRPQDRQFILSSKKLLLSDSGFYLCAWSAYGSTDTQYFGPGTRLTVL.